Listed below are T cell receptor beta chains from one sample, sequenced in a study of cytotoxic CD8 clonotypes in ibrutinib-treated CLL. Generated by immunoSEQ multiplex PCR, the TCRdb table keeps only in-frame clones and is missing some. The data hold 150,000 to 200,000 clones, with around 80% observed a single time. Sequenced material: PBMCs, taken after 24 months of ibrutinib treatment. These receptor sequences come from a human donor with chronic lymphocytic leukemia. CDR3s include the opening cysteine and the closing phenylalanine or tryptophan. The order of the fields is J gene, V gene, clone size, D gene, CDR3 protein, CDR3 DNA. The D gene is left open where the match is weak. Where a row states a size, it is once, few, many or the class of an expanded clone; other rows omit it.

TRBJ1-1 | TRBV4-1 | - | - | CASSQDSRQNTEAFF | TGCGCCAGCAGCCAAGATTCACGGCAGAACACTGAAGCTTTCTTT
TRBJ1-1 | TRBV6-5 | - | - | CASSYSRVRGTEAFF | TGTGCCAGCAGTTACTCACGGGTGCGGGGGACTGAAGCTTTCTTT
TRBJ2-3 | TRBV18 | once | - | CASSQVGQDTQYF | TGTGCCAGCTCACAGGTAGGCCAAGATACGCAGTATTTT
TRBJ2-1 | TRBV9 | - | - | CASSVESWGSGEQFF | TGTGCCAGCAGCGTAGAGTCTTGGGGTAGCGGCGAGCAGTTCTTC
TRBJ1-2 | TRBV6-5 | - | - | CASSYSRVPYGYTF | TGTGCCAGCAGTTACTCGAGGGTTCCCTATGGCTACACCTTC
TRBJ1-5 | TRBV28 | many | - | CASNSAGGAEPQHF | TGTGCCAGCAACTCGGCTGGGGGGGCTGAGCCCCAGCATTTT
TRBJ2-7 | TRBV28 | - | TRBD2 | CASSTGTSGKSYEQYF | TGTGCCAGCAGCACCGGGACTAGCGGAAAATCCTACGAGCAGTACTTC
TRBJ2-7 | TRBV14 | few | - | CASSQAGAYEQYF | TGTGCCAGCAGCCAAGCTGGGGCCTACGAGCAGTACTTC
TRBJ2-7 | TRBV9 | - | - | CASSVALGGAYEQYF | TGTGCCAGCAGCGTAGCTCTCGGCGGGGCCTACGAGCAGTACTTC
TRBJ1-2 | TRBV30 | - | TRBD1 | CASRGQGNYGYTF | TGTGCCTCGAGGGGACAGGGGAACTATGGCTACACCTTC
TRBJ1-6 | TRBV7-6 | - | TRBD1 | CASSIQGEGTPLHF | TGTGCCAGCAGCATACAGGGGGAAGGGACACCCCTCCACTTT
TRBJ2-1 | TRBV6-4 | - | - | CASSDSRDPSVQFF | TGTGCCAGCAGTGACTCACGGGACCCAAGCGTGCAGTTCTTC
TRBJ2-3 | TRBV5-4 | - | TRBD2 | CASSLAGAINLDTQYF | TGTGCCAGCAGCTTAGCGGGGGCTATAAATCTTGATACGCAGTATTTT
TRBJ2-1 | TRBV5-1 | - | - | CASSLGASSYNEQFF | TGCGCCAGCAGCTTGGGGGCAAGCTCCTACAATGAGCAGTTCTTC
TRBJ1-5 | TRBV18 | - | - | CASSPQRDHQPQHF | TGTGCCAGCTCACCACAGAGGGACCATCAGCCCCAGCATTTT
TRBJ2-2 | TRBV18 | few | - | CASSGDVSGELFF | TGTGCCAGCTCAGGGGACGTGTCTGGGGAGCTGTTTTTT
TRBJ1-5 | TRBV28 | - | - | CASSPPRTRGNQPQHF | TGTGCCAGCAGTCCCCCGAGGACAAGGGGGAATCAGCCCCAGCATTTT
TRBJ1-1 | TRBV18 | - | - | CASSPRSQQGLNTEAFF | TGTGCCAGCTCACCACGATCTCAGCAGGGCCTGAACACTGAAGCTTTCTTT
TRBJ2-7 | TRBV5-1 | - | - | CASSHGDNTYEQYF | TGCGCCAGCAGCCACGGAGACAATACCTACGAGCAGTACTTC
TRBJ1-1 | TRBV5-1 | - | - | CASSLNQGNTEAFF | TGCGCCAGCAGCTTGAACCAGGGGAACACTGAAGCTTTCTTT
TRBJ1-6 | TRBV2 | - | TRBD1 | CASRRARQGANSPLHF | TGTGCCAGCCGGAGGGCGAGACAGGGGGCGAATTCACCCCTCCACTTT
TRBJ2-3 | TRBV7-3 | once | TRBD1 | CASSSTWDREDTQYF | TGTGCCAGCAGCTCAACCTGGGACAGGGAAGATACGCAGTATTTT
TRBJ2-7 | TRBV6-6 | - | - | CASSGHRPYEQYF | TGTGCCAGCAGCGGACACCGTCCCTACGAGCAGTACTTC
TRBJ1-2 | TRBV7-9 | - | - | CASSLGGIHGYTF | TGTGCCAGCAGCTTAGGGGGTATCCATGGCTACACCTTC
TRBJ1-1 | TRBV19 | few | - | CASSIFREVTEAFF | TGTGCCAGTAGTATTTTCCGGGAGGTGACTGAAGCTTTCTTT
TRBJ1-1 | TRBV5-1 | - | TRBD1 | CASSLEQGLTEAFF | TGCGCCAGCAGCTTAGAACAGGGGCTCACTGAAGCTTTCTTT
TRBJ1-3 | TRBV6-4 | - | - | CASSGDGPGNTIYF | TGTGCCAGCAGTGGGGACGGACCTGGAAACACCATATATTTT
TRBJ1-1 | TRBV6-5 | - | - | CASSYSAEGYSEAFF | TGTGCCAGCAGTTACTCCGCAGAAGGTTACTCTGAAGCTTTCTTT